The 4 T cell receptor beta chains below were found in one sample sequenced in a study of cytomegalovirus exposure and HLA in healthy donors. Assay: immunoSEQ multiplex PCR; the TCRdb copy retains only in-frame clones and omits some. The sample includes around 150,000 clones, about nine tenths of them seen just once. Sequencing input: PBMCs. The source is a young woman in good health and CMV-seropositive.

The chain couples TRBV7-6 to TRBJ2-4; TRBD2 might be the D (6 bases). The CDR3 extends over 14 amino acids. In germline, CDR1 is SGHVS, CDR2 FNYEAQ. V was pared by 5 bases and J by 7 bases, with 15 bases between. DNA of the CDR3: TGTGCCAGCAGCACCCGGGGCGGAGGGAACATTCAGTACTTC. Translated: CASSTRGGGNIQYF.

J is TRBJ2-7 and V is TRBV5-1; TRBD1 matches at 8 bases. The germline V gene has CDR1 SGHRS and CDR2 YFSETQ. The CDR3 runs to 17 residues. V was clipped by 1 base and J by 1 base; unmatched bases: 10. CDR3 sequence: CASSLSTGGQSSYEQYF. DNA of the CDR3: TGCGCCAGCAGCTTGTCCACAGGGGGTCAATCTTCCTACGAGCAGTACTTC.

This clone was picked up one time. The DNA of the CDR3 is TGTGCCAGCAGCTTAAAGGTGAGCGGGAGGGTGGACGAGCAGTACTTC. It encodes CASSLKVSGRVDEQYF. This chain joins TRBV7-3 and TRBJ2-7; 10 bases match TRBD2. The ends lost 1 base at V and 5 bases at J; junction bases unmatched: 8. The CDR3 runs to 16 residues. CDR1 and CDR2 (germline): SGHTA, FQGTGA.

J is TRBJ2-7 and V is TRBV6-1; no reliable D call. The CDR3 is 13 amino acids. Germline V gene sequence: CDR1 MNHNS, CDR2 SASEGT. The V end was cut by 3 bases, the J end by 6 bases, with 12 bases between. As DNA, the CDR3 is TGTGCCAGCAGTGAGGTACCCCCGCGCGAGCAGTACTTC. Residues: CASSEVPPREQYF.